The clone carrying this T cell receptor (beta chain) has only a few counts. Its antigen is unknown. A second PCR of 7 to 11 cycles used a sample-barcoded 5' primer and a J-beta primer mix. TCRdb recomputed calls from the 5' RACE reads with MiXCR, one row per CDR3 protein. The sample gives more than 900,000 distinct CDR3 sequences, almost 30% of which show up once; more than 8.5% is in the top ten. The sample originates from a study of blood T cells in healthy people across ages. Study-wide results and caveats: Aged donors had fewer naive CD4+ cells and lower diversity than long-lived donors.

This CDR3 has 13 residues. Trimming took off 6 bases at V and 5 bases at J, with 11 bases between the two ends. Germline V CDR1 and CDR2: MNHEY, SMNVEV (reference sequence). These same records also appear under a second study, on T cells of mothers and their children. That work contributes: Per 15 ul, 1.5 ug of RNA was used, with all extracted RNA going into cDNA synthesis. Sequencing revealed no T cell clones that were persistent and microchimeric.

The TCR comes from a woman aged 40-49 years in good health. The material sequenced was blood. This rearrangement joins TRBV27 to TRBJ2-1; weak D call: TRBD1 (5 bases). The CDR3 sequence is CASSQIGDNEQFF. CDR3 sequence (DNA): TGTGCCAGCAGCCAAATAGGGGACAATGAGCAGTTCTTC.